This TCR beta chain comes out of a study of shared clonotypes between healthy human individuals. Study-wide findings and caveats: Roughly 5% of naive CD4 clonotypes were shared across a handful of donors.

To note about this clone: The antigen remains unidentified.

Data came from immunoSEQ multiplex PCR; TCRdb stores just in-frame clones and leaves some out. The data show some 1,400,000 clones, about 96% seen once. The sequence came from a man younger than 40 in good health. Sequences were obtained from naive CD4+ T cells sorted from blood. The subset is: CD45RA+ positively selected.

CDR3 protein: CASSITTNEKLFF. CDR3 nucleotide sequence: TGTGCCAGTAGTATCACGACTAATGAAAAACTGTTTTTT. The chain is built from TRBV19 and TRBJ1-4; D uncertain. Germline V gives CDR1 LNHDA, CDR2 SQIVND (reference sequence). CDR3 length: 13 amino acids. Trimming stripped 3 bases from V and 2 bases from J, with 4 bases between. Looking up the rest from reference TRBV19 and TRBJ1-4 gives the full variable domain: DGGITQSPKYLFRKEGQNVTLSCEQNLNHDAMYWYRQDPGQGLRLIYYSQIVNDFQKGDIAEGYSVSREKKESFPLTVTSAQKNPTAFYLCASSITTNEKLFFGSGTQLSVL.